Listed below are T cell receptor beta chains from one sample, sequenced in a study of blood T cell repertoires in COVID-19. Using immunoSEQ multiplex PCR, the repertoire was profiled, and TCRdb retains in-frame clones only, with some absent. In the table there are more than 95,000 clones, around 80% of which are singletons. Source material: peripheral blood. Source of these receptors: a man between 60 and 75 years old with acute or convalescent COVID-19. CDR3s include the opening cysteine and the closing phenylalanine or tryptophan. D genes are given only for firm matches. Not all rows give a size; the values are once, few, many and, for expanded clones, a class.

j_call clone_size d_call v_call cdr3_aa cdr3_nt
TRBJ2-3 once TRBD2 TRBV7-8 CASSLMAGGPEDTQYF TGTGCCAGCAGCTTAATGGCGGGAGGGCCCGAAGATACGCAGTATTTT
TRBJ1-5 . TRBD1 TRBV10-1 CASSEGQVNQPQHF TGCGCCAGCAGTGAGGGACAGGTCAATCAGCCCCAGCATTTT
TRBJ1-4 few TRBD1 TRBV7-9 CASSLQGAYEKLFF TGTGCCAGCAGCTTACAGGGGGCGTATGAAAAACTGTTTTTT
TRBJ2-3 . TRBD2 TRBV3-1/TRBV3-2 CASSQASGGAQSYTQYF TGTGCCAGCAGCCAGGCTAGCGGGGGGGCCCAATCTTATACGCAGTATTTT
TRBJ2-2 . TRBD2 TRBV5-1 CASSSSGTSGELFF TGCGCCAGCAGCTCCTCCGGGACTAGCGGGGAGCTGTTTTTT
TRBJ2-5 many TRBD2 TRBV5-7 CASSLATSGIPTAETQYF TGTGCCAGCAGCTTGGCTACTAGCGGGATTCCTACTGCGGAGACCCAGTACTTC
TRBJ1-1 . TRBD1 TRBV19 CASSSPRQGWSTEAFF TGTGCCAGTAGTTCACCAAGACAGGGTTGGAGCACTGAAGCTTTCTTT
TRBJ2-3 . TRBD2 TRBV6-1 CASSGLGGAVTDTQYF TGTGCCAGCAGTGGCCTCGGGGGGGCAGTCACAGATACGCAGTATTTT
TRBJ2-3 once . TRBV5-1 CASSSGLISTDTQYF TGCGCCAGCAGCTCGGGACTGATTTCCACAGATACGCAGTATTTT
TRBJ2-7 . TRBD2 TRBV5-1 CASSAGAFNEQYF TGCGCCAGCAGCGCGGGAGCTTTTAACGAGCAGTACTTC
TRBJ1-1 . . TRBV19 CATINGNTEAFF TGTGCCACAATAAACGGGAACACTGAAGCTTTCTTT
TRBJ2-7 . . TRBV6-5 CASKIGTINSYEQYF TGTGCCAGCAAGATCGGGACAATCAATTCCTACGAGCAGTACTTC
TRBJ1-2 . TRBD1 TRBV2 CASSEETGGTYGYTF TGTGCCAGCAGCGAGGAGACAGGGGGAACCTATGGCTACACCTTC
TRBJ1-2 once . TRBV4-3 CASSQDRGAGYGYTF TGCGCCAGCAGCCAAGATAGGGGAGCGGGGTATGGCTACACCTTC
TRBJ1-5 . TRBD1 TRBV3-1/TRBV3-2 CASSQRQGGNQPQHF TGTGCCAGCAGCCAGAGACAGGGCGGAAATCAGCCCCAGCATTTT
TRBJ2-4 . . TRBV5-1 CASSPGTLGGVQYF TGCGCCAGCAGCCCTGGGACCCTAGGGGGGGTTCAGTACTTC
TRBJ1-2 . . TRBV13 CASSLGETGGYTF TGTGCCAGCAGCTTAGGGGAAACAGGTGGCTACACCTTC
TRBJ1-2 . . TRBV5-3 CARSLAGSSLVRGTF TGTGCCAGAAGCTTGGCCGGATCAAGCCTGGTAAGGGGCACCTTC
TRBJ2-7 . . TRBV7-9 CASSLDRSSYEQYF TGTGCCAGCAGCTTAGACAGGAGCTCCTACGAGCAGTACTTC
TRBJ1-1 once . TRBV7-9 CASSLEGGTEAFF TGTGCCAGCAGCTTGGAGGGGGGGACTGAAGCTTTCTTT
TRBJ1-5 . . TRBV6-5 CASSYSGPGQPQHF TGTGCCAGCAGTTACAGTGGTCCGGGTCAGCCCCAGCATTTT
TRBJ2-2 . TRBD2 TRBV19 CASSRETSGNTGELFF TGTGCCAGTAGTAGGGAGACTAGCGGGAACACCGGGGAGCTGTTTTTT
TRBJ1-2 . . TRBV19 CASSPTGYYGYTF TGTGCCAGTAGTCCCACAGGATATTATGGCTACACCTTC
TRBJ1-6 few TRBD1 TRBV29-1 CSVKTGTNSPLHF TGCAGCGTGAAGACAGGGACGAATTCACCCCTCCACTTT
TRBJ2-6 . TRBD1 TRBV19 CASRGTGGMGGANVLTF TGTGCCAGTAGGGGGACAGGGGGCATGGGAGGGGCCAACGTCCTGACTTTC
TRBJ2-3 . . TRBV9 CASSVGVGDTQYF TGTGCCAGCAGCGTGGGAGTGGGAGATACGCAGTATTTT
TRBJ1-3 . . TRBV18 CASSPNNRISGNTIYF TGTGCCAGCTCACCAAACAACAGAATCTCTGGAAACACCATATATTTT
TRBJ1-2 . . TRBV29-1 CSVEARGRPNGYTF TGCAGCGTTGAAGCTCGGGGGAGGCCTAATGGCTACACCTTC
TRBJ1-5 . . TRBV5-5 CASSYWGQTNQPQHF TGTGCCAGCAGCTACTGGGGGCAGACCAATCAGCCCCAGCATTTT
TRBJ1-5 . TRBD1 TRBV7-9 CASSWDSVQPQHF TGTGCCAGCAGCTGGGACAGCGTTCAGCCCCAGCATTTT
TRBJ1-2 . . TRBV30 CAWSRDINYGYTF TGTGCCTGGAGTAGGGACATTAACTATGGCTACACCTTC
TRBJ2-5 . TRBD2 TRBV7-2 CASSSGASGTETQYF TGTGCCAGCAGCTCCGGCGCTAGCGGGACAGAGACCCAGTACTTC
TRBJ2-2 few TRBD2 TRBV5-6 CASSSTSGGAVGELFF TGTGCCAGCAGCTCGACTAGCGGGGGGGCCGTCGGGGAGCTGTTTTTT
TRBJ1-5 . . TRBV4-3 CASSQDPGGNQPQHF TGCGCCAGCAGCCAAGACCCAGGGGGCAATCAGCCCCAGCATTTT
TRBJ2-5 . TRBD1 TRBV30 CAWSRGQGARETQYF TGTGCCTGGAGTAGAGGACAGGGGGCGCGAGAGACCCAGTACTTC
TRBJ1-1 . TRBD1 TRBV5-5 CASTTQGTANTEAFF TGTGCCAGCACCACGCAAGGGACAGCGAACACTGAAGCTTTCTTT
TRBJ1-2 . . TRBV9 CASSVDGRSYGYTF TGTGCCAGCAGCGTAGATGGCAGATCCTATGGCTACACCTTC
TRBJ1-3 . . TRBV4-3 CASSLGGNYSVSGNTIYF TGCGCCAGCAGCCTCGGAGGGAACTATTCTGTTTCTGGAAACACCATATATTTT
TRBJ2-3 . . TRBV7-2 CASSATGPDTQYF TGTGCCAGCAGCGCTACAGGCCCAGATACGCAGTATTTT
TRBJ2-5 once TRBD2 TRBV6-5 CASSYSGGETQYF TGTGCCAGCAGTTACTCGGGGGGGGAGACCCAGTACTTC
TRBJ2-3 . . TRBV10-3 CATSTGTDTQYF TGTGCCACATCGACTGGCACAGATACGCAGTATTTT